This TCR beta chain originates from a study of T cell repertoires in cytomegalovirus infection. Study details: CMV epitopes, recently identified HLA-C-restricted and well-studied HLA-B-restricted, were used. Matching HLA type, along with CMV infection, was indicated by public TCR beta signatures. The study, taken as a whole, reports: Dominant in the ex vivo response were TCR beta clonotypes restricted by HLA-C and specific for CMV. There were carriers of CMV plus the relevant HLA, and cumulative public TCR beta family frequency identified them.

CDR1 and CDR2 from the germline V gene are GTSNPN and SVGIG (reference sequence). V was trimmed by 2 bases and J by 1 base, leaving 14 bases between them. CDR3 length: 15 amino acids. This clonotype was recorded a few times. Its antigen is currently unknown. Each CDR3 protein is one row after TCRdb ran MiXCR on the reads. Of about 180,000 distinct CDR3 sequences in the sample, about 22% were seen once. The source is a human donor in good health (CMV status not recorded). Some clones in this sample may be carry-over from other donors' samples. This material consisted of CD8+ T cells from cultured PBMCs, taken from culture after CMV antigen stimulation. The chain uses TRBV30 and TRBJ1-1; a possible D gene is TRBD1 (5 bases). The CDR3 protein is CAWSPRGRGNTEAFF. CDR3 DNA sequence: TGTGCCTGGAGTCCACGGGGACGGGGGAACACTGAAGCTTTCTTT.